The T cell receptor (beta chain) described here comes from a study of T cell responses to AZD1222 COVID-19 vaccine. Study findings and constraints: Baseline seropositives among AZD1222 recipients totaled only 5 to 7. Nearly half of the spike-specific TCRs reportedly recognize variant regions that carry no mutations. At 160-218 and 743-854, vaccine-associated CD4 TCRs were dominant, and they spanned spike.

Germline V gene data show CDR1 as SGHTA and CDR2 as FQGNSA. The CDR3 length is 15 residues. The J segment lost 5 bases and the V segment lost 5 bases, leaving 8 bases of the junction unmatched. The sample holds one count of this clone. Its target is unknown. Profiling relied on immunoSEQ multiplex PCR, and the TCRdb table lists in-frame clones only, not all of them. The table shows around 160,000 clones, with 90% to 95% occurring only once. This chain joins TRBV7-2 and TRBJ2-5; 10 bases align to TRBD2. The source is an adult in good health. Sample: peripheral blood, taken on day 0 of AZD1222 vaccination. The CDR3 reads CASSDQAGGRETQYF. In DNA form, the CDR3 reads TGTGCCAGCAGCGACCAAGCGGGGGGGAGGGAGACCCAGTACTTC.